The present entry profiles one TCR beta chain with its context. MiXCR, run by TCRdb on the RT-PCR reads, gives a single entry per CDR3 protein. The sample lists 550,000 to 750,000 distinct CDR3 sequences, 12% to 15% seen once, with around 3.3% in the top ten. Germline CDR1 reads LNHNV; CDR2 reads YYDKDF (reference sequence). Trimming removed 1 base at V and 8 bases at J, with 14 bases between. This CDR3 contains 14 residues. Source material: memory CD4+ T cells from blood. The chain employs TRBV15 and TRBJ1-2, with a tentative D call TRBD1 (6 bases). The sequence was collected from a female donor in good health, serving as a healthy control. The CDR3 nucleotides are TGTGCCACCAGCAGAGTAGAGGGGGTGGGAGGCTACACCTTC. Translation gives CATSRVEGVGGYTF. Full variable domain (missing parts from reference TRBV15 and TRBJ1-2): DAMVIQNPRYQVTQFGKPVTLSCSQTLNHNVMYWYQQKSSQAPKLLFHYYDKDFNNEADTPDNFQSRRPNTSFCFLDIRSPGLGDTAMYLCATSRVEGVGGYTFGSGTRLTVV.